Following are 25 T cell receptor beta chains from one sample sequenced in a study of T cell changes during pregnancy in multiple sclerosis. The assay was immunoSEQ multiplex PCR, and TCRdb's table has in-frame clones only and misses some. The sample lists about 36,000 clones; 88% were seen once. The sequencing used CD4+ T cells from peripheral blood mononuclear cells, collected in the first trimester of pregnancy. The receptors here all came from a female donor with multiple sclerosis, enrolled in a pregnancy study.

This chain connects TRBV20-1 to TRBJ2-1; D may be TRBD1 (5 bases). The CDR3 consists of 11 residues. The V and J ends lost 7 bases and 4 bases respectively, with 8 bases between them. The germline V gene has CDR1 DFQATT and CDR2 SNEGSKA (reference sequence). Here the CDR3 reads CSVQAYNEQFF. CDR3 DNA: TGCAGTGTACAGGCTTACAATGAGCAGTTCTTC.

CDR3 region: CASTLGGSYGYTF. As DNA, the CDR3 is TGTGCCAGTACCCTAGGTGGGAGCTATGGCTACACCTTC. The rearrangement joins TRBV19 to TRBJ1-2; D uncertain. V shed 7 bases and J shed 4 bases, with 13 bases lying between them. Germline V gene sequence: CDR1 LNHDA, CDR2 SQIVND (reference sequence). The CDR3 length is 13 residues.

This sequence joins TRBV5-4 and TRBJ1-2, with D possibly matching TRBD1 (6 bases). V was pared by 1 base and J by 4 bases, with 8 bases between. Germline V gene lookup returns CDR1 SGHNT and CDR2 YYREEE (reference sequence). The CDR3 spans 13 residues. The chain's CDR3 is CASSLRGGYGYTF. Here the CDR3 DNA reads TGTGCCAGCAGCTTGCGAGGGGGCTATGGCTACACCTTC.

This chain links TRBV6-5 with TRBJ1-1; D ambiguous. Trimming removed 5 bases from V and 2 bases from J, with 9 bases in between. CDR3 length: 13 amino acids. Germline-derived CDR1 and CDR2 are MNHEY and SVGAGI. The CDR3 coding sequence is TGTGCCAGCAGTCGTACGGGTAACACTGAAGCTTTCTTT. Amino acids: CASSRTGNTEAFF.

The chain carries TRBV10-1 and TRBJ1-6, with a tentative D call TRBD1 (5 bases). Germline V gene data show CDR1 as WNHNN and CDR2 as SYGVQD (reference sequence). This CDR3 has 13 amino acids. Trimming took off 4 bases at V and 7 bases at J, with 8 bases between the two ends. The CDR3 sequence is CASSVDTNSPLHF. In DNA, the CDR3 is TGCGCCAGCAGTGTGGACACCAATTCACCCCTCCACTTT.

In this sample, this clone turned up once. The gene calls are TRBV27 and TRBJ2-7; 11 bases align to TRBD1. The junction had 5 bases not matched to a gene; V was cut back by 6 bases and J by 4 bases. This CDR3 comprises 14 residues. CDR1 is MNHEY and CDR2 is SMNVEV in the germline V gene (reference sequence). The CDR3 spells CASRRTGGSYEQYF. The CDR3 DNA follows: TGTGCCAGCAGACGGACAGGGGGCTCGTACGAGCAGTACTTC.

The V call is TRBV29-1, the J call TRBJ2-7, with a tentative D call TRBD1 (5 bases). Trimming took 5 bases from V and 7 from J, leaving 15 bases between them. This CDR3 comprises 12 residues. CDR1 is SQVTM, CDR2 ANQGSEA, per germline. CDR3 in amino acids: CSVPDIYGEQYF. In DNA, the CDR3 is TGCAGCGTTCCGGACATTTATGGGGAGCAGTACTTC.

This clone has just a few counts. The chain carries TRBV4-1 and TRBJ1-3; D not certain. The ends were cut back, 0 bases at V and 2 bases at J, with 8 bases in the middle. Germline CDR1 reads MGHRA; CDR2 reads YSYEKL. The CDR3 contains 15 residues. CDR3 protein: CASSQERGAGNTIYF. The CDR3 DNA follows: TGCGCCAGCAGCCAAGAGCGAGGCGCTGGAAACACCATATATTTT.

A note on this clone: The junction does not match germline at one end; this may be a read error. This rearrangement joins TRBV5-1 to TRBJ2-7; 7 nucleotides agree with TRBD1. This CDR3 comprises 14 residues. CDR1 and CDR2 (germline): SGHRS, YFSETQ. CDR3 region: CASSLVTGAYERYF. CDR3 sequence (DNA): TGCGCCAGCAGCTTGGTAACAGGGGCCTACGAGCGGTACTTC.

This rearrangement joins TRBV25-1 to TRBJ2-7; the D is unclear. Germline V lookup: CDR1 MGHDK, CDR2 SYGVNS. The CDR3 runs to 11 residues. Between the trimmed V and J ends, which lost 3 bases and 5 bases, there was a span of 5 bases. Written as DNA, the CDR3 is TGTGCCAGCAGTGAGAGTAACGAGCAGTACTTC. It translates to CASSESNEQYF.

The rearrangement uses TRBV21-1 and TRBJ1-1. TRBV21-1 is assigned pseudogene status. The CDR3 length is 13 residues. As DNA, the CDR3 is TGTGCCAGCTTCCGCCGCGGGTCCACTGAAGCTTTCTTT. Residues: CASFRRGSTEAFF.

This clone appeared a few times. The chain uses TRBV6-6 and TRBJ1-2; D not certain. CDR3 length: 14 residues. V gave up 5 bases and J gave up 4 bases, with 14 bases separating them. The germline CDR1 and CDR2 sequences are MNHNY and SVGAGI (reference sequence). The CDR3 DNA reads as TGTGCCAGCAGTCCGCAATCCGGCGGCTATGGCTACACCTTC. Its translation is CASSPQSGGYGYTF.

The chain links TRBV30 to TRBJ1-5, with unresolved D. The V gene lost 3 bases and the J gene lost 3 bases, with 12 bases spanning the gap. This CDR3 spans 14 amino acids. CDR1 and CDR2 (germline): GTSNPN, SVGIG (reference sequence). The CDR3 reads CAWSLSGFNQPQHF. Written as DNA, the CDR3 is TGTGCCTGGAGCCTCTCGGGGTTCAATCAGCCCCAGCATTTT.

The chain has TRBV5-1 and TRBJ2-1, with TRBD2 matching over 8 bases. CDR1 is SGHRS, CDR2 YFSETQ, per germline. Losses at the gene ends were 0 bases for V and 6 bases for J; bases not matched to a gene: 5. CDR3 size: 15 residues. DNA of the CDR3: TGCGCCAGCAGCTTGGACGGGGGGGAGACCAATGAGCAGTTCTTC. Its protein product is CASSLDGGETNEQFF.

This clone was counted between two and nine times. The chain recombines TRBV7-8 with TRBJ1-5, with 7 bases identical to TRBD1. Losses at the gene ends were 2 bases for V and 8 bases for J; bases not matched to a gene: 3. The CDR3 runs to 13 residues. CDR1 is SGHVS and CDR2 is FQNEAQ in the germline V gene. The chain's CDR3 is CASSLRRGEPQHF. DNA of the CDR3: TGTGCCAGCAGCTTACGCAGGGGGGAGCCCCAGCATTTT. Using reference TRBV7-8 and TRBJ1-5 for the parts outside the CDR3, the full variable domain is GAGVSQSPRYKVAKRGQDVALRCDPISGHVSLFWYQQALGQGPEFLTYFQNEAQLDKSGLPSDRFFAERPEGSVSTLKIQRTQQEDSAVYLCASSLRRGEPQHFGDGTRLSIL.

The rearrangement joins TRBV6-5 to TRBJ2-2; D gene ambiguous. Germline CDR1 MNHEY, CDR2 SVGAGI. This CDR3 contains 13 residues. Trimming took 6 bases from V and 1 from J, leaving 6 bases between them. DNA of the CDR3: TGTGCCAGCAGCACGGGGAACACCGGGGAGCTGTTTTTT. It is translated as CASSTGNTGELFF.

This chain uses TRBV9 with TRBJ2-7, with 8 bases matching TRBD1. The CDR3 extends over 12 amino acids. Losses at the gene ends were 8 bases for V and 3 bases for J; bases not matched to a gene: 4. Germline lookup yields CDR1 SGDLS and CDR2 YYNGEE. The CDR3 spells CASQGADYEQYF. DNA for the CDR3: TGTGCCAGTCAGGGGGCGGACTACGAGCAGTACTTC.

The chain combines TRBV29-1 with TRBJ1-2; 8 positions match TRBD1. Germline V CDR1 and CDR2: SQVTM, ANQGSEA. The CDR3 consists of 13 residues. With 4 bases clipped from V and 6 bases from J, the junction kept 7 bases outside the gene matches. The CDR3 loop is CSVGARGRDGYTF. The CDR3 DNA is TGCAGCGTTGGAGCCAGGGGGCGAGATGGCTACACCTTC.

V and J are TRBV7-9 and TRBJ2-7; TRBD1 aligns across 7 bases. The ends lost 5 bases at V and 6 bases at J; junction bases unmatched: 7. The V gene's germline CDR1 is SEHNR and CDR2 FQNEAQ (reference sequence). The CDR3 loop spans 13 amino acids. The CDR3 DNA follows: TGTGCCAGCAGCCCACGACAGGGCGGCGAGCAGTACTTC. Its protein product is CASSPRQGGEQYF.

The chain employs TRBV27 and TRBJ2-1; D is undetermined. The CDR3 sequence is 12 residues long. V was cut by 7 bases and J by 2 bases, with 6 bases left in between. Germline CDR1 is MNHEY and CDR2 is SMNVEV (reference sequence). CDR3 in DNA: TGTGCCAGCACGAGTCCCTACAATGAGCAGTTCTTC. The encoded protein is CASTSPYNEQFF.

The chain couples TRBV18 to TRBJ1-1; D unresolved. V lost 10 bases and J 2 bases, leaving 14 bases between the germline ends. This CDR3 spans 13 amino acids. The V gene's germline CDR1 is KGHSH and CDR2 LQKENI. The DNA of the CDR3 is TGTGCCACCTCGTCAAGCGTAAACACTGAAGCTTTCTTT. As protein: CATSSSVNTEAFF.

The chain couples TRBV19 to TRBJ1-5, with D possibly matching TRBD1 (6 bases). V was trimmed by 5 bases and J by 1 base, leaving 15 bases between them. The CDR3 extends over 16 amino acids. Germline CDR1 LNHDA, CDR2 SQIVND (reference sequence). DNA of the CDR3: TGTGCCAGTAGTCACGAAGACAGGTCGAGCAATCAGCCCCAGCATTTT. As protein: CASSHEDRSSNQPQHF.

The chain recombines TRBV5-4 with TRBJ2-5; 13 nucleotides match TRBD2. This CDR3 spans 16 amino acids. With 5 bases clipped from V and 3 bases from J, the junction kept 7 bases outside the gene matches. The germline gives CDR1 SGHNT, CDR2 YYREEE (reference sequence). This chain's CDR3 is CASRRGTSGVEETQYF. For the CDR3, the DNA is TGTGCCAGCAGGCGGGGGACTAGCGGGGTGGAAGAGACCCAGTACTTC. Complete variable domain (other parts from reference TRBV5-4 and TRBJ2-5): ETGVTQSPTHLIKTRGQQVTLRCSSQSGHNTVSWYQQALGQGPQFIFQYYREEENGRGNFPPRFSGLQFPNYSSELNVNALELDDSALYLCASRRGTSGVEETQYFGPGTRLLVL.

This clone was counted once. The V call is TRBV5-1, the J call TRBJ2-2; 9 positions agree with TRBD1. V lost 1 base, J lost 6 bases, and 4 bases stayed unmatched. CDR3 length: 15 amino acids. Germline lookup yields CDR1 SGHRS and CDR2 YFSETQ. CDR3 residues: CASSLTGQGSGELFF. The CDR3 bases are TGCGCCAGCAGCTTGACGGGACAGGGTTCCGGGGAGCTGTTTTTT.

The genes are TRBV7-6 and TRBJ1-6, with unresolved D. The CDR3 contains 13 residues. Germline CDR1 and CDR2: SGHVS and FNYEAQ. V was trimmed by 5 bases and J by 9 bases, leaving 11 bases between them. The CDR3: CASSRAEGSPLHF. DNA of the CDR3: TGTGCCAGCAGCCGTGCTGAGGGTTCACCCCTCCACTTT.